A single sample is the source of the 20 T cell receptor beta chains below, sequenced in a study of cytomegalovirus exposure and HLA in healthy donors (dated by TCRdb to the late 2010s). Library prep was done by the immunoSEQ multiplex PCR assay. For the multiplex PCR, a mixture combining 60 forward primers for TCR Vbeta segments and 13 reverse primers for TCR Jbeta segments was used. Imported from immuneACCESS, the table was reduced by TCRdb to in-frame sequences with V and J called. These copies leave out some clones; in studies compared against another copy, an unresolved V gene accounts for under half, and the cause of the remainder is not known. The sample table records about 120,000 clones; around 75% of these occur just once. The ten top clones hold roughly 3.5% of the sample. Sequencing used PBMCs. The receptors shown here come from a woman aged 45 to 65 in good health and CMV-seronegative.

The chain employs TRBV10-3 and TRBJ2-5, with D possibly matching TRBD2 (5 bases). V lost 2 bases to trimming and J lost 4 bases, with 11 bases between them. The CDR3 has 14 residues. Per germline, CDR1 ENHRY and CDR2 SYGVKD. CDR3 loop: CAISETGRPETQYF. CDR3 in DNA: TGTGCCATCAGTGAGACGGGAAGGCCAGAGACCCAGTACTTC.

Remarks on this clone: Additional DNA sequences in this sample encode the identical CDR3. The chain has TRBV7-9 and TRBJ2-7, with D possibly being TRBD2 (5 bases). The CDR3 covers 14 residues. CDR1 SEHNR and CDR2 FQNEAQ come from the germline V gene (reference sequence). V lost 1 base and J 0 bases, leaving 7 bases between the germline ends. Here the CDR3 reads CASSLVGSSYEQYF. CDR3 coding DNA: TGTGCCAGCAGCTTAGTTGGGAGCTCCTACGAGCAGTACTTC.

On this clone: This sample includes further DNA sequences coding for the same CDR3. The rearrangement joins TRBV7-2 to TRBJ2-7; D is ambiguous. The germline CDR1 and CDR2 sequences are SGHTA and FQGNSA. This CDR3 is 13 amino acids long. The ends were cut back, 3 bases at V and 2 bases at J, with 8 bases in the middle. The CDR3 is CASSFAGTYEQYF. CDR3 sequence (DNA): TGTGCCAGCAGCTTTGCAGGCACCTACGAGCAGTACTTC.

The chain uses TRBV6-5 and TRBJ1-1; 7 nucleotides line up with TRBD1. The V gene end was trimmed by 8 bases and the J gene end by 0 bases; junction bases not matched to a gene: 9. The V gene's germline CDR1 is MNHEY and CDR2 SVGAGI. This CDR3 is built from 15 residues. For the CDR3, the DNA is TGTGCCAGCCTAGACAGGGCCCACATGAACACTGAAGCTTTCTTT. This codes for CASLDRAHMNTEAFF.

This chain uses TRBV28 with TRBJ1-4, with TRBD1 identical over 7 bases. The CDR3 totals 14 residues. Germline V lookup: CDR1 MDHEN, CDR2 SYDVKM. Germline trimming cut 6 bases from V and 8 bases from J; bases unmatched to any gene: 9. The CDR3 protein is CASSVPGTEEKLFF. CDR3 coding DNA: TGTGCCAGCAGCGTGCCCGGGACAGAGGAAAAACTGTTTTTT.

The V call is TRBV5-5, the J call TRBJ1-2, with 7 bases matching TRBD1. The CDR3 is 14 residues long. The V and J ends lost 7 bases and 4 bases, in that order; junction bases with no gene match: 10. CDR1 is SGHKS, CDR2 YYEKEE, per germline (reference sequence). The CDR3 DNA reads TGTGCCAGCCTTTCCGAGGGACAGCTCTATGGCTACACCTTC. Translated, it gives CASLSEGQLYGYTF.

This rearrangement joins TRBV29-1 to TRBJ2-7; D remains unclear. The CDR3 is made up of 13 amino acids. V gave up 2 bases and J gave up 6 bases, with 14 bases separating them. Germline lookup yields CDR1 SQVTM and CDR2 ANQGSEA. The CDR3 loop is CSVEWAQVGEQYF. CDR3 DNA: TGCAGCGTTGAATGGGCGCAAGTCGGCGAGCAGTACTTC.

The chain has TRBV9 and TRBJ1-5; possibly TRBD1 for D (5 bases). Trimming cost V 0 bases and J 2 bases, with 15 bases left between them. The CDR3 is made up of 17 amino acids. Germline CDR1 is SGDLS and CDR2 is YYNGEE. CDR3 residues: CASSVEGGERCNQPQHF. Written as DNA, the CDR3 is TGTGCCAGCAGCGTAGAAGGAGGGGAACGTTGCAATCAGCCCCAGCATTTT.

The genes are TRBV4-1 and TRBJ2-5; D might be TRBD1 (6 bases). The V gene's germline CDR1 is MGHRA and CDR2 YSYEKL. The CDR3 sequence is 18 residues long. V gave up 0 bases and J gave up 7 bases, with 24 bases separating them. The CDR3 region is CASSQDWEFRDTRGTQYF. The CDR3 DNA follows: TGCGCCAGCAGCCAAGATTGGGAATTCCGGGACACTCGAGGGACCCAGTACTTC.

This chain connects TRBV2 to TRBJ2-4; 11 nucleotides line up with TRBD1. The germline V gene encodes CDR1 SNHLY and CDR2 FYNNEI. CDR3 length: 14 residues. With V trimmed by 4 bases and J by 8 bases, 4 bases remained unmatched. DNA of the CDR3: TGTGCCAGCAGTGCGGACAGGGGGCGCGACATTCAGTACTTC. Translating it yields CASSADRGRDIQYF.

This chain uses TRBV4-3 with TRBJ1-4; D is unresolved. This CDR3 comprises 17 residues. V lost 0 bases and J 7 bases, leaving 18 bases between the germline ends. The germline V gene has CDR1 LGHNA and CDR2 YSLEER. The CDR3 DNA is TGCGCCAGCAGCCAAGAAACGTTTGGAGAGGCGGGTGAAAAACTGTTTTTT. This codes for CASSQETFGEAGEKLFF.

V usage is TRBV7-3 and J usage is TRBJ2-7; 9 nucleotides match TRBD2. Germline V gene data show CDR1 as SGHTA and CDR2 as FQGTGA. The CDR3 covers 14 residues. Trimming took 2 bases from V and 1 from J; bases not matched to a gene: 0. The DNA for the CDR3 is TGTGCCAGCAGCTTAGCGGGAGGGTCCTACGAGCAGTACTTC. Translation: CASSLAGGSYEQYF.

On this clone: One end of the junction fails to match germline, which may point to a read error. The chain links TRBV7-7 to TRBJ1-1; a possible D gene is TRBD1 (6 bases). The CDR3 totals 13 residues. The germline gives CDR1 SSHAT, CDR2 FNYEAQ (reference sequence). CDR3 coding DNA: TGTGCTAGCAGCAGGGGCAGGAACACTGAAGCTTTCTTT. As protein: CASSRGRNTEAFF.

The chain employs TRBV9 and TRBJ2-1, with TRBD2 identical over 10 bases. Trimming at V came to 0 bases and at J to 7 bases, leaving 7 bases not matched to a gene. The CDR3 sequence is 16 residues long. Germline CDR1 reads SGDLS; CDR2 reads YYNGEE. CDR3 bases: TGTGCCAGCAGCGTAGTGGGAGCGGGAGGGCAGAATGAGCAGTTCTTC. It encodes CASSVVGAGGQNEQFF.

The CDR3: CASSRRLAGETQYF. The CDR3 coding sequence is TGTGCCAGCAGCCGGAGACTAGCGGGAGAGACCCAGTACTTC. This sequence joins TRBV14 and TRBJ2-5; 10 nucleotides match TRBD2. The CDR3 has 14 residues. V was pared by 4 bases and J by 4 bases, with 3 bases of the junction left unmatched. CDR1 is SGHDN and CDR2 is FVKESK in the germline V gene.

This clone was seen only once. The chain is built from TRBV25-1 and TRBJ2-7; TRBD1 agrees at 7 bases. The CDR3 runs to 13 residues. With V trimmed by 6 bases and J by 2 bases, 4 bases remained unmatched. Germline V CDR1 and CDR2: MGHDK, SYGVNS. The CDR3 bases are TGTGCCAGCAGCGGGACAGCTACCTACGAGCAGTACTTC. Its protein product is CASSGTATYEQYF.

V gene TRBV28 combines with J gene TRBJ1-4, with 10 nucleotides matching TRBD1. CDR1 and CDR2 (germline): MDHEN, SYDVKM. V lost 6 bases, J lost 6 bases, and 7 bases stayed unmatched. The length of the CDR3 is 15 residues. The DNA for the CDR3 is TGTGCCAGCAGACCTGCCGGGACAGGGGATGAAAAACTGTTTTTT. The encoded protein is CASRPAGTGDEKLFF.

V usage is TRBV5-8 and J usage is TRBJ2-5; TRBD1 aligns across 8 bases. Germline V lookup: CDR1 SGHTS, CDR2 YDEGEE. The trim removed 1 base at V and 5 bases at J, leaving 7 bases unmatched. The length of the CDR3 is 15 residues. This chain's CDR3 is CASSLLGQAAETQYF. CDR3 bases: TGTGCCAGCAGCTTGTTGGGACAGGCCGCCGAGACCCAGTACTTC.

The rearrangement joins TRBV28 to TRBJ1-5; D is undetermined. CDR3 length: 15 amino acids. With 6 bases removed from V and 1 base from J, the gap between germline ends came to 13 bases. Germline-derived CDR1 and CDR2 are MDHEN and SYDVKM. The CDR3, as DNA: TGTGCCAGCAGCACCAGACTTTACAGCAATCAGCCCCAGCATTTT. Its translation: CASSTRLYSNQPQHF. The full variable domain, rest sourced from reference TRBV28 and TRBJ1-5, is DVKVTQSSRYLVKRTGEKVFLECVQDMDHENMFWYRQDPGLGLRLIYFSYDVKMKEKGDIPEGYSVSREKKERFSLILESASTNQTSMYLCASSTRLYSNQPQHFGDGTRLSIL.

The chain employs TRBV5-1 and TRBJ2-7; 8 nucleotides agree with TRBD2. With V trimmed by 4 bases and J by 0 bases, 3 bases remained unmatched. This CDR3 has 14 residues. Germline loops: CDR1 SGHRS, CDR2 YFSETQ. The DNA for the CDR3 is TGCGCCAGCAGCGTCGGGACTAGCTCCTACGAGCAGTACTTC. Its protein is CASSVGTSSYEQYF.